This is a list of T cell receptor beta chains from one sample in a study of blood T cell repertoires in COVID-19. Sequenced by immunoSEQ multiplex PCR; TCRdb stores in-frame clones only, minus some. The sample contains about 130,000 clones, roughly 90% of which appear only once. Sequenced sample: peripheral blood. These TCRs come from a man between 60 and 70 years old with COVID-19, enrolled during active disease. CDR3s include the opening cysteine and the closing phenylalanine or tryptophan. D genes are given only for firm matches. The size entry is marked missing in some rows and otherwise reads once, few, many or a size class.

CASSGWGQGEKLFF,TGTGCCAGCTCAGGTTGGGGGCAGGGAGAAAAACTGTTTTTT,NA,TRBJ1-4,TRBV19,few
CASTLRGQAIGSTF,TGTGCCAGCACCTTACGGGGACAGGCCATAGGATCCACCTTC,TRBD1,TRBJ1-2,TRBV6-6,NA
CASSRGAGGRNEQFF,TGTGCCAGCAGTCGCGGAGCGGGAGGGCGGAATGAGCAGTTCTTC,TRBD2,TRBJ2-1,TRBV25-1,NA
CATSSGAARAFF,TGTGCCACCAGCTCAGGGGCCGCCCGGGCTTTCTTT,NA,TRBJ1-1,TRBV15,NA
CSASSPGLAGSYEQYF,TGCAGTGCTAGTTCCCCGGGACTAGCGGGATCCTACGAGCAGTACTTC,TRBD2,TRBJ2-7,TRBV20-1,NA
CASSSGTDYEQYF,TGTGCCAGCAGCTCAGGGACAGACTACGAGCAGTACTTC,TRBD1,TRBJ2-7,TRBV7-2,NA
CASSYGGKNSPLHF,TGTGCCAGCAGTTACGGCGGGAAAAATTCACCCCTCCACTTT,NA,TRBJ1-6,TRBV6-5,NA
CASKGLATDTQYF,TGTGCCAGCAAAGGACTAGCGACAGATACGCAGTATTTT,TRBD2,TRBJ2-3,TRBV2,NA
CASSVGGYSYEQYF,TGTGCCAGCAGCGTAGGAGGGTACTCCTACGAGCAGTACTTC,NA,TRBJ2-7,TRBV9,NA
CASSPPLEGYNEQFF,TGTGCCAGCAGCCCTCCCTTGGAGGGCTACAATGAGCAGTTCTTC,NA,TRBJ2-1,TRBV5-6,NA
CATSLNRVGNNEQFF,TGTGCCACCTCCCTAAACAGGGTAGGCAACAATGAGCAGTTCTTC,NA,TRBJ2-1,TRBV24-1,NA
CASTPGLAGDTQYF,TGCGCCAGCACCCCGGGACTAGCGGGAGATACGCAGTATTTT,TRBD2,TRBJ2-3,TRBV10-1,NA
CASSTLQGLSYGYTF,TGTGCCAGCAGTACCCTACAGGGTTTAAGCTATGGCTACACCTTC,NA,TRBJ1-2,TRBV6-5,once
CASGRTRGSLSSYEQYF,TGTGCTAGTGGCCGTACTCGGGGGTCCCTAAGCTCCTACGAGCAGTACTTC,NA,TRBJ2-7,TRBV12-5,once
CASSYSYTGSGELFF,TGTGCCAGCAGTTACTCGTATACGGGGAGCGGGGAGCTGTTTTTT,NA,TRBJ2-2,TRBV6-5,NA
CASSKKLRRGTGDSTQYF,TGTGCCAGCAGCAAAAAACTCCGACGCGGGACAGGGGATAGTACGCAGTATTTT,NA,TRBJ2-3,TRBV21-1,NA